These T cell receptor beta chains were read from a single sample in a study of neoadjuvant anti-PD-1 for oral cavity cancer. Repertoires were generated with immunoSEQ multiplex PCR, while TCRdb's copy carries only in-frame clones and drops some. The sample contains around 68,000 clones, 86% of which appear only once. The specimen comprised PBMCs, sampled after nivolumab (anti-PD-1) treatment. The source is a person aged 35-79 years with oral cavity squamous cell carcinoma. The conserved cysteine and the conserved F or W are not part of the CDR3 here.

SVLAGAYEQY	TRBV29-1	TRBJ2-7	10
ASSLTGYEQF	TRBV7-3	TRBJ2-1	10
ASSPGGRRGNQPQH	TRBV18	TRBJ1-5	14
ASSQFNYNEQF	TRBV4-1	TRBJ2-1	11
ASSQWVGTQGGEQY	TRBV18	TRBJ2-7	14
ASSLAGEKRFGEQF	TRBV5-1	TRBJ2-1	14
ASSDYNEQF	TRBV27	TRBJ2-1	9
ASSFYPGRTLQETQY	TRBV5-1	TRBJ2-5	15
ASRDRKTYEQY	TRBV10-2	TRBJ2-7	11
ASSESPSGWNEQF	TRBV10-1	TRBJ2-1	13
ASSFVEGYEQY	TRBV7-2	TRBJ2-7	11
ASSLGAHSTDTQY	TRBV6-1	TRBJ2-3	13
ASRNPGGNQPQH	TRBV6-1	TRBJ1-5	12
ASKEKGRSFLVSNYGYT	TRBV27	TRBJ1-2	17
ASSQGGFPYEQY	TRBV14	TRBJ2-7	12
ASSYTGGGNTIY	TRBV5-6	TRBJ1-3	12
ASSFGAGLEAF	TRBV27	TRBJ1-1	11
ASNLQGFTDTQY	TRBV5-1	TRBJ2-3	12
AWSVIAKNIQY	TRBV30	TRBJ2-4	11
ASSPWENEQY	TRBV2	TRBJ2-7	10
ASSPYRGLGRRGGYT	TRBV7-2	TRBJ1-2	15
ASSDPGRLF	TRBV6-1	TRBJ2-2	9
ASRPTWRAGNTEAF	TRBV7-9	TRBJ1-1	14
ASSPTQGVYTEAF	TRBV5-4	TRBJ1-1	13
ASSPGQGGYEKLF	TRBV2	TRBJ1-4	13
ASSLMASAASYNEQF	TRBV7-3	TRBJ2-1	15
ASTPGGLGYGYT	TRBV28	TRBJ1-2	12
ASKEGLNTEAF	TRBV6-5	TRBJ1-1	11
ASKLGGLLKTMH	TRBV7-2	TRBJ2-4	12
ASTSGWDKLLNTEAF	TRBV7-9	TRBJ1-1	15
ASSLAGAGENIQY	TRBV7-9	TRBJ2-4	13
ASSPPASNYNEQF	TRBV18	TRBJ2-1	13
ASSFGFLGLGAQETQY	TRBV5-1	TRBJ2-5	16
ASSPRRWGRTDTQY	TRBV7-9	TRBJ2-3	14
ASSYPGGGTEAF	TRBV7-9	TRBJ1-1	12
ASSVRQGSYEQY	TRBV9	TRBJ2-7	12
ASSSAPNTIY	TRBV7-6	TRBJ1-3	10
ASSAGDGNQPQH	TRBV5-1	TRBJ1-5	12
ASSVRQAADTQY	TRBV5-1	TRBJ2-3	12
ASSSEGFLTHSNQPQH	TRBV28	TRBJ1-5	16
ASSLDAGYT	TRBV5-6	TRBJ1-2	9
ASSPPGSYEQY	TRBV4-2	TRBJ2-7	11
ASSDLQGGETQY	TRBV5-1	TRBJ2-5	12